One sample yielded the 18 T cell receptor beta chains listed below, sequenced in a study of CD8 T cells in Susac syndrome. Reverse transcription used roughly 0.5 to 1 ug RNA and random hexamers. From the immunoSEQ multiplex PCR reads, TCRdb called clonotypes with MiXCR, one entry per CDR3 protein. The table has 150,000 to 200,000 distinct CDR3 sequences, 90% to 95% seen once; the top ten hold 0.087%. The sample comprised CD4+ T cells from PBMCs. These receptors all come from a human donor with Susac syndrome.

The genes are TRBV12-3 or TRBV12-4 and TRBJ1-5, with D unclear. With 6 bases removed from V and 4 bases from J, the gap between germline ends came to 13 bases. The CDR3 sequence is 14 residues long. CDR3 residues: CASRGSLLNQPQHF. In DNA form, the CDR3 reads TGTGCCAGCAGGGGAAGTCTCCTAAATCAGCCCCAGCATTTT.

This chain links TRBV10-3 with TRBJ1-2; unclear D gene. Germline assignment: CDR1 ENHRY and CDR2 SYGVKD. V was cut by 7 bases and J by 2 bases, with 5 bases left in between. The CDR3 covers 11 residues. CDR3 DNA sequence: TGTGCCATCACCAGCAACTATGGCTACACCTTC. It is translated as CAITSNYGYTF.

The V call is TRBV5-1, the J call TRBJ2-5; TRBD1 might be the D (6 bases). Germline assignment: CDR1 SGHRS and CDR2 YFSETQ. Trimming stripped 7 bases from V and 7 bases from J, with 23 bases between. This CDR3 is built from 15 residues. The CDR3 loop reads CASAREPGQFATQYF. In nucleotides, the CDR3 is TGCGCCAGCGCTCGGGAACCCGGACAGTTCGCGACCCAGTACTTC. The full variable domain, in which reference TRBV5-1 and TRBJ2-5 provide the parts outside the CDR3, is KAGVTQTPRYLIKTRGQQVTLSCSPISGHRSVSWYQQTPGQGLQFLFEYFSETQRNKGNFPGRFSGRQFSNSRSEMNVSTLELGDSALYLCASAREPGQFATQYFGPGTRLLVL.

This sequence joins TRBV5-1 and TRBJ2-7, with D possibly matching TRBD1 (7 bases). There are 16 residues in the CDR3. Trimming stripped 0 bases from V and 0 bases from J, with 13 bases between. Looked up from germline, CDR1 is SGHRS and CDR2 is YFSETQ. CDR3 in DNA: TGCGCCAGCAGCTTGGCGCGGGACAGAAGCTCCTACGAGCAGTACTTC. Translation: CASSLARDRSSYEQYF.

The chain is built from TRBV29-1 and TRBJ2-3; 7 nucleotides align to TRBD2. The CDR3 loop spans 13 amino acids. V lost 8 bases, J lost 0 bases, and 5 bases stayed unmatched. Germline CDR1 and CDR2: SQVTM and ANQGSEA. The CDR3 loop reads CSLGGVSTDTQYF. In DNA, the CDR3 is TGCAGCCTGGGGGGGGTCAGCACAGATACGCAGTATTTT.

This sequence joins TRBV7-9 and TRBJ2-5; TRBD1 matches 10 bases. V lost 1 base to trimming and J lost 5 bases; unmatched junction nucleotides: 7. The CDR3 runs 16 residues. CDR1 is SEHNR and CDR2 is FQNEAQ in the germline V gene (reference sequence). CDR3 sequence reads: CASSLEGTGVLETQYF. CDR3 bases: TGTGCCAGCAGCTTAGAAGGGACAGGGGTCCTGGAGACCCAGTACTTC.

V gene TRBV27 combines with J gene TRBJ2-7, with 8 bases lining up with TRBD1. The CDR3 has 15 amino acids. Trimming cost V 4 bases and J 2 bases; bases outside gene matches: 7. The V gene's germline CDR1 is MNHEY and CDR2 SMNVEV (reference sequence). The CDR3 protein is CASSWDRSTPYEQYF. The CDR3 coding sequence is TGTGCCAGCAGTTGGGACAGGTCGACCCCCTACGAGCAGTACTTC.

The CDR3 DNA reads TGCGCCAGCAGCCGACTAGCGGGAGTCAATGAGCAGTTCTTC. Protein product: CASSRLAGVNEQFF. The V call is TRBV5-1, the J call TRBJ2-1, with 12 bases identical to TRBD2. The ends lost 4 bases at V and 6 bases at J; junction bases unmatched: 2. Germline assignment: CDR1 SGHRS and CDR2 YFSETQ. This CDR3 region has 14 residues.

This chain uses TRBV12-3 or TRBV12-4 with TRBJ2-3, with 7 bases aligning to TRBD2. The V and J ends lost 7 bases and 0 bases, in that order; junction bases with no gene match: 4. The CDR3 is 14 residues long. The CDR3 DNA sequence: TGTGCCAGCACTATTAGCGGGAGCACAGATACGCAGTATTTT. It codes for CASTISGSTDTQYF.

V gene TRBV10-3 combines with J gene TRBJ1-6; a weak D match, TRBD1 (5 bases). V lost 2 bases and J 9 bases, leaving 17 bases between the germline ends. The germline CDR1 and CDR2 sequences are ENHRY and SYGVKD. The CDR3 totals 16 residues. The CDR3 here is CAISEKASGTTSPLHF. The CDR3 DNA reads TGTGCCATCAGTGAGAAAGCGTCGGGGACGACTTCACCCCTCCACTTT.

In its sample, this clonotype was seen a few times. The chain links TRBV6-5 to TRBJ2-3; no clear D. Germline-derived CDR1 and CDR2 are MNHEY and SVGAGI. CDR3 length: 14 residues. Between the trimmed V and J ends, which lost 2 bases and 0 bases, there was a span of 6 bases. The CDR3 loop is CASSYGPSTDTQYF. CDR3 in DNA: TGTGCCAGCAGTTACGGACCCAGCACAGATACGCAGTATTTT.

This chain connects TRBV5-4 to TRBJ2-3; D is possibly TRBD2 (6 bases). With 3 bases removed from V and 0 bases from J, the gap between germline ends came to 11 bases. Germline V gene sequence: CDR1 SGHNT, CDR2 YYREEE (reference sequence). The CDR3 sequence is 15 residues long. The CDR3 region is CASSSRGSSTDTQYF. In DNA form, the CDR3 reads TGTGCCAGCAGCTCGCGGGGCTCTAGCACAGATACGCAGTATTTT.

The genes are TRBV6-1 and TRBJ1-2, with 9 bases aligning to TRBD1. V lost 5 bases and J lost 6; bases outside the gene matches: 10. From germline, CDR1 is MNHNS and CDR2 SASEGT. The CDR3 runs to 15 residues. CDR3 sequence (DNA): TGTGCCAGCAGTTTGACGGGACAGGGTTTGAATGGCTACACCTTC. Translating it yields CASSLTGQGLNGYTF.

This chain links TRBV3-1 with TRBJ1-2; no clear D gene. The CDR3 is 15 residues long. Germline V gene lookup returns CDR1 LGHDT and CDR2 YNNKEL (reference sequence). Trimming left V 2 bases short and J 2 bases short, with 12 bases between. This CDR3 is CASSQKGGYNYGYTF. The CDR3 region has the DNA TGTGCCAGCAGCCAAAAGGGAGGGTACAACTATGGCTACACCTTC.

The chain is built from TRBV7-8 and TRBJ2-3, with TRBD2 identical over 8 bases. Looked up from germline, CDR1 is SGHVS and CDR2 is FQNEAQ. The CDR3 runs 14 residues. The J segment lost 4 bases and the V segment lost 3 bases, leaving 3 bases of the junction unmatched. The CDR3 coding sequence is TGTGCCAGCAGCTTTCGACTAGCGCCAGATACGCAGTATTTT. As protein: CASSFRLAPDTQYF.

This clonotype was counted a single time. CDR3 in DNA: TGTGCCAGCAGCTTGGGTGGATCGGGGACCTATGGCTACACCTTC. This codes for CASSLGGSGTYGYTF. This chain connects TRBV5-6 to TRBJ1-2; D perhaps matches TRBD1 (5 bases). The V gene's germline CDR1 is SGHDT and CDR2 YYEEEE. This CDR3 is 15 amino acids long. The V end lost 0 bases, the J end lost 4 bases, and 13 bases lay between the germline ends.

V is TRBV6-6 and J is TRBJ2-5, with D perhaps TRBD2 (6 bases). The germline gives CDR1 MNHNY, CDR2 SVGAGI (reference sequence). The CDR3 runs to 13 residues. The ends were cut back, 4 bases at V and 5 bases at J, with 11 bases in the middle. This CDR3 is CASSWRGMETQYF. CDR3 nucleotide sequence: TGTGCCAGCAGTTGGCGGGGTATGGAGACCCAGTACTTC.

The chain couples TRBV12-3 or TRBV12-4 to TRBJ1-2; D is unclear. Trimming stripped 6 bases from V and 4 bases from J, with 9 bases between. The CDR3 runs 12 residues. For the CDR3, the DNA is TGTGCCAGCAGAGACACGATCTATGGCTACACCTTC. It is translated as CASRDTIYGYTF.